Listed below are T cell receptor beta chains from one sample, sequenced in a study of T cells in Graves' hyperthyroidism and ophthalmopathy. TCRdb recomputed calls from the multiplex PCR reads with MiXCR, one row per CDR3 protein. The sample has 400,000 to 500,000 distinct CDR3 sequences; roughly 15% are singletons. Sequenced material: blood. Receptors were obtained from a woman between 18 and 30 years old with Graves' hyperthyroidism. Each CDR3 is given with its conserved first and last residue. Fields, in order: V gene, clone size, D gene, J gene, CDR3 protein, CDR3 DNA. The D gene is left open where the match is weak. Clone size is given for some rows only: seen once, a few or many times, or a class if the clone is expanded.

V gene: TRBV5-1; clone size: NA; D gene: NA; J gene: TRBJ2-3; CDR3 protein: CASSLGRGGTDTQYF; CDR3 DNA: TGCGCCAGCAGCTTGGGCCGGGGCGGCACAGATACGCAGTATTTT
V gene: TRBV20-1; clone size: NA; D gene: NA; J gene: TRBJ1-5; CDR3 protein: CSATRVGAGSNQPQHF; CDR3 DNA: TGCAGTGCTACCAGGGTAGGCGCGGGGAGCAATCAGCCCCAGCATTTT
V gene: TRBV4-3; clone size: many; D gene: NA; J gene: TRBJ2-1; CDR3 protein: CASSQEGHSYNEQFF; CDR3 DNA: TGCGCCAGCAGCCAAGAGGGCCACTCCTACAATGAGCAGTTCTTC
V gene: TRBV6-1; clone size: many; D gene: TRBD1; J gene: TRBJ1-2; CDR3 protein: CASSDDHLGTAYGYTF; CDR3 DNA: TGTGCCAGCAGTGACGATCATCTCGGGACAGCCTATGGCTACACCTTC
V gene: TRBV5-4; clone size: NA; D gene: NA; J gene: TRBJ1-6; CDR3 protein: CASSLVTGRDSPLHF; CDR3 DNA: TGTGCCAGCAGCTTGGTTACAGGGCGGGATTCACCCCTCCACTTT
V gene: TRBV20-1; clone size: many; D gene: NA; J gene: TRBJ1-5; CDR3 protein: CSASGANQPQHF; CDR3 DNA: TGCAGTGCTTCCGGGGCCAATCAGCCCCAGCATTTT
V gene: TRBV7-2; clone size: NA; D gene: TRBD2; J gene: TRBJ2-2; CDR3 protein: CASSLRGGDTGELFF; CDR3 DNA: TGTGCCAGCAGCTTACGTGGGGGGGACACCGGGGAGCTGTTTTTT
V gene: TRBV6-5; clone size: many; D gene: TRBD1; J gene: TRBJ2-7; CDR3 protein: CASSYSFGTGGVYEQYF; CDR3 DNA: TGTGCCAGCAGTTACTCGTTCGGGACAGGGGGCGTCTACGAGCAGTACTTC
V gene: TRBV19; clone size: NA; D gene: TRBD2; J gene: TRBJ2-1; CDR3 protein: CASSSGTSPYNEQFF; CDR3 DNA: TGTGCCAGTAGTTCCGGGACTAGTCCCTACAATGAGCAGTTCTTC
V gene: TRBV5-5; clone size: few; D gene: NA; J gene: TRBJ2-7; CDR3 protein: CASSLYQENSYEQYF; CDR3 DNA: TGTGCCAGCAGCTTATATCAGGAGAACTCCTACGAGCAGTACTTC
V gene: TRBV9; clone size: few; D gene: NA; J gene: TRBJ2-1; CDR3 protein: CASSVGLTSYNEQFF; CDR3 DNA: TGTGCCAGCAGCGTAGGCTTGACATCCTACAATGAGCAGTTCTTC
V gene: TRBV12-3/TRBV12-4; clone size: few; D gene: NA; J gene: TRBJ2-1; CDR3 protein: CASSFVLQGRDEQLF; CDR3 DNA: TGTGCCAGCAGTTTCGTCTTGCAGGGGAGGGATGAGCAGCTCTTC
V gene: TRBV5-1; clone size: many; D gene: NA; J gene: TRBJ1-4; CDR3 protein: CASSSDGRTNEKLFF; CDR3 DNA: TGCGCCAGCAGCTCGGACGGACGTACTAATGAAAAACTGTTTTTT
V gene: TRBV19; clone size: many; D gene: NA; J gene: TRBJ1-5; CDR3 protein: CASKSGAGNQPQHF; CDR3 DNA: TGTGCCAGTAAGTCAGGGGCGGGCAATCAGCCCCAGCATTTT
V gene: TRBV5-1; clone size: many; D gene: TRBD1; J gene: TRBJ1-1; CDR3 protein: CASSMGQSVVTEAFF; CDR3 DNA: TGCGCCAGCAGTATGGGACAGTCGGTAGTCACTGAAGCTTTCTTT
V gene: TRBV11-1; clone size: NA; D gene: TRBD1; J gene: TRBJ2-3; CDR3 protein: CASSSKTGIGTDTQYF; CDR3 DNA: TGTGCCAGCAGCTCGAAGACAGGGATTGGCACAGATACGCAGTATTTT
V gene: TRBV9; clone size: few; D gene: TRBD2; J gene: TRBJ2-3; CDR3 protein: CASSVDGAGGLEDTQYF; CDR3 DNA: TGTGCCAGCAGCGTAGACGGAGCGGGAGGGCTCGAAGATACGCAGTATTTT
V gene: TRBV28; clone size: many; D gene: TRBD2; J gene: TRBJ2-7; CDR3 protein: CASSPPTSGIYEQYF; CDR3 DNA: TGTGCCAGCAGCCCCCCGACTAGCGGGATCTACGAGCAGTACTTC
V gene: TRBV12-3/TRBV12-4; clone size: many; D gene: NA; J gene: TRBJ2-3; CDR3 protein: CASSLASGDSTDTQYF; CDR3 DNA: TGTGCCAGCAGTTTAGCTAGCGGAGATTCCACAGATACGCAGTATTTT
V gene: TRBV20-1; clone size: many; D gene: TRBD1; J gene: TRBJ2-1; CDR3 protein: CSAAGQGGEQFF; CDR3 DNA: TGCAGTGCGGCCGGACAGGGGGGAGAGCAGTTCTTC
V gene: TRBV2; clone size: NA; D gene: NA; J gene: TRBJ1-2; CDR3 protein: CASRRTDVGGGYTF; CDR3 DNA: TGTGCCAGCAGACGGACAGATGTTGGAGGAGGCTACACCTTC
V gene: TRBV20-1; clone size: many; D gene: TRBD2; J gene: TRBJ2-1; CDR3 protein: CSAALAGYVGQFF; CDR3 DNA: TGCAGTGCCGCCCTAGCGGGATACGTCGGGCAGTTCTTC
V gene: TRBV7-2; clone size: many; D gene: TRBD1; J gene: TRBJ2-7; CDR3 protein: CASSLAGQLAYEQYF; CDR3 DNA: TGTGCCAGCAGCTTAGCGGGACAGTTGGCCTACGAGCAGTACTTC
V gene: TRBV2; clone size: many; D gene: NA; J gene: TRBJ2-7; CDR3 protein: CASSGRRYEQYF; CDR3 DNA: TGTGCCAGCAGTGGACGTAGGTACGAGCAGTACTTC
V gene: TRBV7-2; clone size: many; D gene: TRBD1; J gene: TRBJ2-5; CDR3 protein: CASSLQGAGETQYF; CDR3 DNA: TGTGCCAGCAGCCTTCAGGGGGCCGGGGAGACCCAGTACTTC
V gene: TRBV20-1; clone size: many; D gene: NA; J gene: TRBJ2-7; CDR3 protein: CSARETGGSYEQYF; CDR3 DNA: TGCAGTGCTAGAGAGACAGGTGGCTCCTACGAGCAGTACTTC
V gene: TRBV5-6; clone size: few; D gene: NA; J gene: TRBJ2-1; CDR3 protein: CASSLGSQNNEQFF; CDR3 DNA: TGTGCCAGCAGCTTGGGCAGTCAGAACAATGAGCAGTTCTTC
V gene: TRBV19; clone size: few; D gene: NA; J gene: TRBJ1-1; CDR3 protein: CASSSFINPMNTEAFF; CDR3 DNA: TGTGCCAGTAGCTCCTTCATAAACCCAATGAACACTGAAGCTTTCTTT
V gene: TRBV28; clone size: many; D gene: TRBD1; J gene: TRBJ2-2; CDR3 protein: CASSLSGQGRWELFF; CDR3 DNA: TGTGCCAGCAGTTTATCGGGACAGGGGCGATGGGAGCTGTTTTTT
V gene: TRBV30; clone size: NA; D gene: TRBD1; J gene: TRBJ2-5; CDR3 protein: CAWSDWTGGLAGGRETQYF; CDR3 DNA: TGTGCCTGGAGTGATTGGACAGGGGGCCTGGCGGGAGGGCGAGAGACCCAGTACTTC